These T cell receptor beta chains were read from a single sample in a study of Graves' ophthalmopathy and Graves' hyperthyroidism. Each CDR3 protein is one row after TCRdb ran MiXCR on the multiplex PCR reads. The sample lists 660,000 or so distinct CDR3 sequences, roughly two fifths occurring once. Sample: peripheral blood. These receptors were obtained from an adult man with Graves' ophthalmopathy. CDR3s include the opening cysteine and the closing phenylalanine or tryptophan. The D gene is left open where the match is weak. Not all rows give a size; the values are once, few, many and, for expanded clones, a class.

clone size	V gene	D gene	J gene	CDR3 protein	CDR3 DNA
many	TRBV10-2	.	TRBJ1-1	CASSSSPRNTEAFF	TGCGCCAGCAGTAGTTCACCACGGAACACTGAAGCTTTCTTT
many	TRBV10-3	TRBD1	TRBJ1-4	CAISDGDRLSEKLFF	TGTGCCATCAGCGACGGGGACAGGTTAAGTGAAAAACTGTTTTTT
.	TRBV10-3	.	TRBJ2-7	CAWGRGQSSHEQYF	TGTGCCTGGGGTAGAGGACAGTCCTCCCACGAGCAGTACTTC
.	TRBV5-1	.	TRBJ2-3	CASSLPLDTVTGPDTQYF	TGCGCCAGCAGCTTGCCTCTGGATACGGTAACGGGACCAGATACGCAGTATTTT
.	TRBV20-1	.	TRBJ1-6	CSASSLGSSRDSPLHF	TGCAGTGCCAGCTCCCTCGGGAGCAGCAGGGATTCACCCCTCCACTTT
many	TRBV10-3	TRBD1	TRBJ2-7	CAISDFIGDRGF	TGTGCCATCAGTGACTTCATAGGGGACAGGGGATTC
many	TRBV7-2	.	TRBJ2-7	CASSLGPLATYEQYF	TGTGCCAGCAGCTTAGGACCCCTGGCCACCTACGAGCAGTACTTC
.	TRBV2	.	TRBJ2-6	CASSERGRANVLTF	TGTGCCAGCAGTGAAAGGGGCAGAGCCAACGTCCTGACTTTC
many	TRBV11-1	.	TRBJ2-2	CASSLVGGWTGELFF	TGTGCCAGCAGCTTAGTGGGAGGATGGACCGGGGAGCTGTTTTTT
.	TRBV10-3	.	TRBJ1-2	CASSAHRDDSYGYTF	TGTGCCAGCAGTGCCCACAGGGACGACTCCTATGGCTACACCTTC
many	TRBV10-3	TRBD1	TRBJ2-2	CAIKGQMVGGELFF	TGTGCCATCAAGGGACAGATGGTCGGCGGGGAGCTGTTTTTT
.	TRBV10-3	.	TRBJ1-1	CVSSPGTNTEAFF	TGTGTCAGCAGCCCTGGTACGAACACTGAAGCTTTCTTT
once	TRBV25-1	TRBD1	TRBJ1-5	CASSAGQGNNQPQHF	TGTGCCAGCTCCGCGGGACAGGGGAACAATCAGCCCCAGCATTTT
many	TRBV6-1	.	TRBJ1-6	CASSGRQNSSPLHF	TGTGCCAGCAGTGGGAGACAGAACTCTTCACCCCTCCACTTT
many	TRBV7-6	TRBD2	TRBJ2-5	CASRPSPGGRAGTQYF	TGTGCCAGCAGGCCGTCCCCCGGGGGGAGGGCCGGGACCCAGTACTTC
few	TRBV5-1	.	TRBJ2-3	CASSLAWTRDTQYF	TGCGCCAGCAGCTTGGCCTGGACGCGAGATACGCAGTATTTT
once	TRBV29-1	.	TRBJ1-2	CSGRQRNNYGYTF	TGCAGCGGCCGACAGAGAAACAACTATGGCTACACCTTC
many	TRBV2	.	TRBJ1-1	CASRTTELNTEAFF	TGTGCCAGCAGGACGACAGAGTTGAACACTGAAGCTTTCTTT
.	TRBV6-5	.	TRBJ1-2	CASSYSILPEASGYTF	TGTGCCAGCAGTTACTCGATACTCCCCGAGGCGAGTGGCTACACCTTC
many	TRBV29-1	.	TRBJ1-6	CSVQSSYNSPLHF	TGCAGCGTACAGAGCTCCTATAATTCACCCCTCCACTTT
many	TRBV5-4	.	TRBJ1-5	CASSVGGRGDQPQHF	TGTGCCAGCAGCGTCGGCGGGAGGGGCGATCAGCCCCAGCATTTT
.	TRBV15	.	TRBJ1-2	CATSSPQGEYYGYTF	TGTGCCACCAGCAGCCCTCAAGGGGAATACTATGGCTACACCTTC
.	TRBV12-3/TRBV12-4	TRBD2	TRBJ2-2	CASSVSGGVRELFF	TGTGCCAGCAGTGTTAGCGGGGGGGTGCGGGAGCTGTTTTTT
.	TRBV9	TRBD1	TRBJ1-2	CASSVGQFSTGYTF	TGTGCCAGCAGCGTGGGACAGTTCTCCACTGGCTACACCTTC
few	TRBV9	.	TRBJ2-2	CASSVGNQGSGELFF	TGTGCCAGCAGCGTAGGAAACCAGGGTTCAGGGGAGCTGTTTTTT
few	TRBV7-9	.	TRBJ2-2	CASSSISGTTGELFF	TGTGCCAGCAGCTCCATAAGCGGAACCACCGGGGAGCTGTTTTTT
.	TRBV7-9	.	TRBJ1-1	CASSSDPGGTEAFF	TGTGCCAGCAGCAGTGACCCAGGAGGGACTGAAGCTTTCTTT
.	TRBV7-9	.	TRBJ1-5	CASSQENLGGGGGNQPQHF	TGTGCCAGCAGCCAAGAAAACCTTGGGGGCGGAGGAGGCAATCAGCCCCAGCATTTT